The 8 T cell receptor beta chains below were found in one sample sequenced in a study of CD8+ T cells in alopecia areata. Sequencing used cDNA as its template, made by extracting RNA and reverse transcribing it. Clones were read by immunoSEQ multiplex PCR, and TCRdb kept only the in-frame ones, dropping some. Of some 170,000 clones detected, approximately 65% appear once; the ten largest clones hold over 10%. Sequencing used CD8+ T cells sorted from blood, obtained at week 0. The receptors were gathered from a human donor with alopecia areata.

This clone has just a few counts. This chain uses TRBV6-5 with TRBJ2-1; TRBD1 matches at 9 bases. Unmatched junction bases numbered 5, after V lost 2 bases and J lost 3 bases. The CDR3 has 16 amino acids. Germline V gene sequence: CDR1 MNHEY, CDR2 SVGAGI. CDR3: CASSYPRQGDYNEQFF. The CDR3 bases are TGTGCCAGCAGTTACCCTAGACAGGGGGACTACAATGAGCAGTTCTTC.

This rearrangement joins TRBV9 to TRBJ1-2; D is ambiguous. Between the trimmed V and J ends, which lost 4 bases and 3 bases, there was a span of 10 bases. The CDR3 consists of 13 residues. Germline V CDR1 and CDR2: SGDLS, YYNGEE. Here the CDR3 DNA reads TGTGCCAGCAGCTTAGATGGTGACTATGGCTACACCTTC. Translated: CASSLDGDYGYTF.

The CDR3 here is CAWTGYQETQYF. CDR3 coding DNA: TGTGCCTGGACCGGCTACCAAGAGACCCAGTACTTC. The genes are TRBV30 and TRBJ2-5; D not certain. This CDR3 is 12 amino acids long. Germline V CDR1 and CDR2: GTSNPN, SVGIG (reference sequence). Trimming shortened V by 4 bases and J by 0 bases, and 6 bases separated the two germline ends.

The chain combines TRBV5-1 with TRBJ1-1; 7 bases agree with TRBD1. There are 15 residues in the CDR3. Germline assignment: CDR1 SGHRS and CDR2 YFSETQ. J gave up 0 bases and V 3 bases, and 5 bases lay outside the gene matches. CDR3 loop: CASSSGQELNTEAFF. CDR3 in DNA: TGCGCCAGCAGCTCCGGACAGGAACTGAACACTGAAGCTTTCTTT. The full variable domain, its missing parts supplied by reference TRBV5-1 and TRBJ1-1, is KAGVTQTPRYLIKTRGQQVTLSCSPISGHRSVSWYQQTPGQGLQFLFEYFSETQRNKGNFPGRFSGRQFSNSRSEMNVSTLELGDSALYLCASSSGQELNTEAFFGQGTRLTVV.

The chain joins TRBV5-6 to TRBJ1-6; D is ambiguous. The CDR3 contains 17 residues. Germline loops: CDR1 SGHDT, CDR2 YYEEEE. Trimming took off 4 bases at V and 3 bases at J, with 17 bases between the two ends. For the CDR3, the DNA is TGTGCCAGCAGCCCCGAGGGAACAAAAGGCTATAATTCACCCCTCCACTTT. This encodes CASSPEGTKGYNSPLHF.

The CDR3 protein is CASRAGGTEAFF. In DNA form, the CDR3 reads TGTGCCAGCAGAGCAGGGGGAACTGAAGCTTTCTTT. The genes are TRBV9 and TRBJ1-1; 7 bases line up with TRBD1. Trimming at V came to 5 bases and at J to 5 bases, leaving 3 bases not matched to a gene. Per germline, CDR1 SGDLS and CDR2 YYNGEE. The CDR3 runs to 12 residues.

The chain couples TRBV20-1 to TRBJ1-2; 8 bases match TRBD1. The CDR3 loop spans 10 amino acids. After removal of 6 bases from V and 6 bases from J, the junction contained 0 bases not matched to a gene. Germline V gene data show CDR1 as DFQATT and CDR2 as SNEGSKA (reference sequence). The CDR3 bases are TGCAGTGCGGGACAGGATGGCTACACCTTC. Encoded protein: CSAGQDGYTF.

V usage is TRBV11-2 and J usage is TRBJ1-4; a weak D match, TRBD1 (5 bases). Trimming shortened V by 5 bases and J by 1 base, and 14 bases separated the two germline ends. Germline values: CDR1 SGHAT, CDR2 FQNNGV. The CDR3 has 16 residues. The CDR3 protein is CASSPFLRETNEKLFF. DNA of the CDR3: TGTGCCAGCAGCCCATTTCTCAGGGAAACTAATGAAAAACTGTTTTTT.